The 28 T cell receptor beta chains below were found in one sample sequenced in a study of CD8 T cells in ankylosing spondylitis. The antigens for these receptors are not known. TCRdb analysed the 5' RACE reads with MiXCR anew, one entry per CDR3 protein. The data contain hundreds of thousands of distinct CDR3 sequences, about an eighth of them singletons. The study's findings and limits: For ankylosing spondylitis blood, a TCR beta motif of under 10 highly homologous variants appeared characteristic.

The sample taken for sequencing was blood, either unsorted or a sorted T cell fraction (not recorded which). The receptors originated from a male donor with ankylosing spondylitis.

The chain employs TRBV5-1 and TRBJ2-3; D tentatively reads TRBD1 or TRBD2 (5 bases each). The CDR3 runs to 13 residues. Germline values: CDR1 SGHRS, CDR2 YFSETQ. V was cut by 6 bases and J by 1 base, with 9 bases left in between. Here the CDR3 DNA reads TGCGCCAGCAAATTGGGGGGCACAGATACGCAGTATTTT. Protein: CASKLGGTDTQYF.

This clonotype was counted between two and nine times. The CDR3 reads CSQATTDTQYF. The CDR3 DNA sequence: TGCAGCCAGGCTACCACAGATACGCAGTATTTT. The chain carries TRBV20-1 and TRBJ2-3; unclear D gene. The CDR3 covers 11 residues. The germline V gene has CDR1 DFQATT and CDR2 SNEGSKA (reference sequence).

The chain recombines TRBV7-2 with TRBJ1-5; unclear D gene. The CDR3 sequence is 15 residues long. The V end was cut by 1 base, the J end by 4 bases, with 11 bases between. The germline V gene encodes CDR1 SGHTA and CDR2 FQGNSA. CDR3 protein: CASSLVAVINQPQHF. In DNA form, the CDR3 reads TGTGCCAGCAGCTTAGTGGCAGTTATTAATCAGCCCCAGCATTTT.

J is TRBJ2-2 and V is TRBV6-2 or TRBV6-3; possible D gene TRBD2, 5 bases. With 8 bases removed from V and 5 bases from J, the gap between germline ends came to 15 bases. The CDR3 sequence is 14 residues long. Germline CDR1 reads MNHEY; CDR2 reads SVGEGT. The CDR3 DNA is TGTGCCAGCCGAAGAAATCGAGGGACCGGGGAGCTGTTTTTT. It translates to CASRRNRGTGELFF.

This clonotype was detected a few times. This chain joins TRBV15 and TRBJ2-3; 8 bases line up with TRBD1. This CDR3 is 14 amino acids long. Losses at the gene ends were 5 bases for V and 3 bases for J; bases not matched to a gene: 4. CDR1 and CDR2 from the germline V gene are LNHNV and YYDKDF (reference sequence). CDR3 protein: CATSLRQGTDTQYF. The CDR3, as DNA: TGTGCCACCAGCCTCAGACAGGGGACAGATACGCAGTATTTT.

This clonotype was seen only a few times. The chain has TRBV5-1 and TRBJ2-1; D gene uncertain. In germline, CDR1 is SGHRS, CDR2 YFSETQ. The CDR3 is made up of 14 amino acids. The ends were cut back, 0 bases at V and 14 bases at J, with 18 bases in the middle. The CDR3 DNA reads TGCGCCAGCAGCTTGGCGGCAGTCCCCACCGAGGAGTTCTTC. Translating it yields CASSLAAVPTEEFF.

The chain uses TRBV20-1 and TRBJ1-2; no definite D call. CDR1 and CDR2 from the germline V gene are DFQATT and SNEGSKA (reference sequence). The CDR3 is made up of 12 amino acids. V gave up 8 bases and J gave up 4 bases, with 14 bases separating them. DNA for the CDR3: TGCAGTCTAAGAGAGTGGAGCTATGGCTACACCTTC. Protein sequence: CSLREWSYGYTF.

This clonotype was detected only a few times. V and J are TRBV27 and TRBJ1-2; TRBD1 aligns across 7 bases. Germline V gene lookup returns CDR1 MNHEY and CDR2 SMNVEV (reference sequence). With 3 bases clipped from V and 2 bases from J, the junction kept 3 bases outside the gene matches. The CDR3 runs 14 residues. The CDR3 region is CASSFAGQNYGYTF. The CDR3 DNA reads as TGTGCCAGCAGTTTTGCGGGACAGAACTATGGCTACACCTTC.

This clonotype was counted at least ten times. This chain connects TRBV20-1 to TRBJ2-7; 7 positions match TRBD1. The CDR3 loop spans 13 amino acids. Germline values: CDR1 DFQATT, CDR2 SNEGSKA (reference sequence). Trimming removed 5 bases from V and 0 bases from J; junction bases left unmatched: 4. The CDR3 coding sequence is TGCAGTGCTTCTTGGACAGGCTCCTACGAGCAGTACTTC. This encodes CSASWTGSYEQYF.

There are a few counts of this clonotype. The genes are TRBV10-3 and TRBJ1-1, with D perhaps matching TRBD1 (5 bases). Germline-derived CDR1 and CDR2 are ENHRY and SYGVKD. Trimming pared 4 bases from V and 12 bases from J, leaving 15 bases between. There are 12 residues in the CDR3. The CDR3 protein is CAISGGRMESFF. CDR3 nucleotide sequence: TGTGCCATCAGTGGGGGCAGGATGGAGTCTTTCTTT.

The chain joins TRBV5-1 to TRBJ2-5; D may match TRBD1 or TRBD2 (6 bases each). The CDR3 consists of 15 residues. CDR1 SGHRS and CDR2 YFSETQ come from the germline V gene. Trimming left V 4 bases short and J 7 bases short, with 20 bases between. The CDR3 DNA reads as TGCGCCAGCAGCGCGGGATCAGGGGATTGGGTGACCCAGTACTTC. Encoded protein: CASSAGSGDWVTQYF.

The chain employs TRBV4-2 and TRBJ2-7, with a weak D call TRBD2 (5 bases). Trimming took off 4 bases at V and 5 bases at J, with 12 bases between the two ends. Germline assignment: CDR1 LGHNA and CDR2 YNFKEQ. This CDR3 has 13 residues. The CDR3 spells CASSPEEGDEQYF. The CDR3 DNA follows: TGTGCCAGCAGCCCAGAAGAGGGTGACGAGCAGTACTTC.

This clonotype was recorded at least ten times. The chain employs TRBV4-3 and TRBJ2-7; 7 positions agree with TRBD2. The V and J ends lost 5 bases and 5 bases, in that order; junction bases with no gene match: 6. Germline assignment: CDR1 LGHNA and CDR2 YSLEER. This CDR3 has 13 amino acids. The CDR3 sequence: CASSSTTSHEQYF. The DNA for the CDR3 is TGCGCCAGCAGCTCGACGACTAGCCACGAGCAGTACTTC.

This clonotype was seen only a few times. The CDR3 spells CASSAGPSGPNEQFF. The CDR3 bases are TGTGCCAGCAGCGCCGGACCCTCAGGCCCCAATGAGCAGTTCTTC. This chain connects TRBV9 to TRBJ2-1, with D unclear. V dropped 3 bases and J dropped 6 bases, with 16 bases sitting between them. Germline V CDR1 and CDR2: SGDLS, YYNGEE. This CDR3 has 15 residues.

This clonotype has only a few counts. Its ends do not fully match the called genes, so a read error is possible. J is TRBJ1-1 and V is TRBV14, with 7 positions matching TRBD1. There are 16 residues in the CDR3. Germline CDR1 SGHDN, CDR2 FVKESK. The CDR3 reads CASSRPQTGKNAEAFF. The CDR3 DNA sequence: TGTGCCAGCAGCCGACCCCAGACAGGGAAGAACGCTGAAGCTTTCTTT.

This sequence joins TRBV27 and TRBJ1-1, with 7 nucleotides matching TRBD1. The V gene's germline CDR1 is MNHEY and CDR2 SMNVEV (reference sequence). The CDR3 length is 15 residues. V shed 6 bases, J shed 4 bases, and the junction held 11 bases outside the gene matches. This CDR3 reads CASSLQGPELTEAFF. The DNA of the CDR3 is TGTGCCAGCAGCCTACAGGGGCCAGAGCTCACTGAAGCTTTCTTT.

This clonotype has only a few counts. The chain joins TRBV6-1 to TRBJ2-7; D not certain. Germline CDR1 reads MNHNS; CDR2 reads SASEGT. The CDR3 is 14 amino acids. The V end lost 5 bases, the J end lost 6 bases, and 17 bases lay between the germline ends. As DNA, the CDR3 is TGTGCCAGCAGTCCGTCGGCCCTGACGGGCGAGCAGTACTTC. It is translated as CASSPSALTGEQYF.

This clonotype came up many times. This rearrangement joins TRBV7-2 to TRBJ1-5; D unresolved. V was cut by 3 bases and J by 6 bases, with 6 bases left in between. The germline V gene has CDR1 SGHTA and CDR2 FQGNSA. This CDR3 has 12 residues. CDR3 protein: CASSFGGQPQHF. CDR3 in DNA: TGTGCCAGCAGCTTCGGAGGTCAGCCCCAGCATTTT.

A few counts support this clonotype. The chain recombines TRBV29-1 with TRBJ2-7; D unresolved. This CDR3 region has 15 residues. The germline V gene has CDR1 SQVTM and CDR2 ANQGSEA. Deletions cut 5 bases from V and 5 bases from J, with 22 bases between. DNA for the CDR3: TGCAGCGTTTCAACCGGGTCGGAGTTGGGCCACGAGCAGTACTTC. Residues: CSVSTGSELGHEQYF.

The CDR3 sequence: CASSRTGDQDHEQFF. As DNA, the CDR3 is TGTGCCAGCAGCCGGACCGGGGACCAAGATCATGAGCAGTTCTTC. The chain is built from TRBV4-2 and TRBJ2-1; D tentatively reads TRBD1 or TRBD2 (5 bases each). The germline CDR1 and CDR2 sequences are LGHNA and YNFKEQ. The CDR3 contains 15 residues. Trimming cost V 4 bases and J 8 bases, with 18 bases left between them.

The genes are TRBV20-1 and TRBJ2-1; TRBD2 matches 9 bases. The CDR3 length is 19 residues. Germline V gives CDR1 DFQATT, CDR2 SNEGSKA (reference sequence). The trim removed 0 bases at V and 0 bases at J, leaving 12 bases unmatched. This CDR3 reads CSARDMSAGGPSSYNEQFF. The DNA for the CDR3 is TGCAGTGCTAGAGATATGTCAGCGGGAGGACCTAGCTCCTACAATGAGCAGTTCTTC.

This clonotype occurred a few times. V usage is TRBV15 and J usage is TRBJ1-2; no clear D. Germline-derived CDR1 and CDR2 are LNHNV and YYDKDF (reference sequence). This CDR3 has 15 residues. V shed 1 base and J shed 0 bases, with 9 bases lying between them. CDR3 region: CATSRVKGSNYGYTF. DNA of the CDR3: TGTGCCACCAGCAGAGTGAAAGGATCTAACTATGGCTACACCTTC.

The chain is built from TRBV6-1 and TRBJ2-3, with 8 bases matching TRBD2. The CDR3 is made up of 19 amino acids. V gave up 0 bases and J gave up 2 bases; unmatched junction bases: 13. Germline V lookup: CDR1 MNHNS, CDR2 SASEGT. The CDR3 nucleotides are TGTGCCAGCAGTGAAGCGTCACCTTCCAGCGGGGGCAACACAGATACGCAGTATTTT. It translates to CASSEASPSSGGNTDTQYF.

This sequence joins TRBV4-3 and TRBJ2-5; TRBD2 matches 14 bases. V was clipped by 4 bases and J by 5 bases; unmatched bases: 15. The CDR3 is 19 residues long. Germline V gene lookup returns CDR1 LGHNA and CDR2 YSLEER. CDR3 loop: CASSLEAPGLAGGWETQYF. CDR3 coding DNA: TGCGCCAGCAGCCTGGAGGCCCCCGGACTAGCGGGGGGTTGGGAGACCCAGTACTTC.

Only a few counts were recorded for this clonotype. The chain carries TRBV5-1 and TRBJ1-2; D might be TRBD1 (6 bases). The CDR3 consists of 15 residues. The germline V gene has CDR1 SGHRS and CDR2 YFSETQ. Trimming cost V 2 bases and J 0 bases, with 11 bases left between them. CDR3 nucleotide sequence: TGCGCCAGCAGCTTAGGACAGAGAGCTAACTATGGCTACACCTTC. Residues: CASSLGQRANYGYTF.

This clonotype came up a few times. CDR3 sequence (DNA): TGTGCCAGCGGATTTAGCGGACTCCAGGAGACCCAGTACTTC. It codes for CASGFSGLQETQYF. The gene calls are TRBV3-1 and TRBJ2-5, with a weak D call TRBD2 (6 bases). Germline V lookup: CDR1 LGHDT, CDR2 YNNKEL (reference sequence). V was clipped by 8 bases and J by 5 bases, with 18 bases between them. The CDR3 is 14 amino acids.

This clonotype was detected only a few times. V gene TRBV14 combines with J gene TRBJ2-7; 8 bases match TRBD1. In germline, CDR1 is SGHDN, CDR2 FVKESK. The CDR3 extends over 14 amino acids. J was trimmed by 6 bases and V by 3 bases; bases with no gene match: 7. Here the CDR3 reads CASSHGRGLVEQYF. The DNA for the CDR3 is TGTGCCAGCAGCCATGGCAGGGGGCTTGTCGAGCAGTACTTC.

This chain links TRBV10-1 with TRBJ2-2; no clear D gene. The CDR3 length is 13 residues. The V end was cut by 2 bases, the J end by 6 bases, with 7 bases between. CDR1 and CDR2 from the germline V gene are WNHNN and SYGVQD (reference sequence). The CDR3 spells CASSERAAGELFF. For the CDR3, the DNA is TGCGCCAGCAGTGAGCGCGCCGCCGGGGAGCTGTTTTTT.